This TCR beta chain was retrieved from a study of vaccination and CD4 T cells after COVID-19. Turning to the study itself: Recovered patients in the cohort numbered six men and four women, two of them Hispanic. Stimuli were overlapping spike peptide pools of SARS-CoV-2 and three common cold coronaviruses (HCoV-NL63, HCoV-OC43, HCoV-229E). Whole-study findings and limits: Within convalescent individuals, 304 out of 307 vaccine-specific clones proved to be spike mono-reactive.

This CDR3 has 14 residues. Germline V gene lookup returns CDR1 DFQATT and CDR2 SNEGSKA (reference sequence). V lost 3 bases and J lost 5; bases outside the gene matches: 6. A note on this clonotype: Its antigen is not known.

Treatment of the sample: approximately nine-day PBMC culture with coronavirus spike peptide pools or control peptides (ViraFEST assay). Once peptide pools had expanded antigen-specific T cells, ViraFEST sequenced TCRs. Cultured CD4+ T-cell DNA underwent Oncomine TCR Beta short-read sequencing. TCRdb processed the PCR reads anew with MiXCR; each CDR3 protein has one entry. In the table there are 12,000 to 15,000 distinct CDR3 sequences, around 40% of which are singletons. The J gene is TRBJ2-5, the V gene TRBV20-1, with 10 positions matching TRBD2. Sequencing input: CD4+ T cells from blood, cultured in vitro. The sequence was collected from a human donor who had recovered from COVID-19. The CDR3: CSARSGGGFETQYF. Written as DNA, the CDR3 is TGCAGTGCTAGGAGCGGGGGGGGGTTCGAGACCCAGTACTTC.